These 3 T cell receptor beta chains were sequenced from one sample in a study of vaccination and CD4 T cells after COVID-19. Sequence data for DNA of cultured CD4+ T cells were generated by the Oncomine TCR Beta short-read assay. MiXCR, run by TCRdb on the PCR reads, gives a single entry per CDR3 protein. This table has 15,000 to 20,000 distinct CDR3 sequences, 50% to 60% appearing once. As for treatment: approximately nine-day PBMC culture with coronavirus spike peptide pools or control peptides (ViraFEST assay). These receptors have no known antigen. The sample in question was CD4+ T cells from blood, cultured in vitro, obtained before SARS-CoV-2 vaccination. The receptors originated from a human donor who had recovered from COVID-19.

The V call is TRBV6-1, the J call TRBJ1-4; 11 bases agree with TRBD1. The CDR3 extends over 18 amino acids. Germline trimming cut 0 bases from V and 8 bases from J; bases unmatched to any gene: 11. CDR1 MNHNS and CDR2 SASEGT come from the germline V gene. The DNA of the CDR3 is TGTGCCAGCAGTGAAGCGCGGACAGGGGGCTATTTCGTCGAAAAACTGTTTTTT. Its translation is CASSEARTGGYFVEKLFF.

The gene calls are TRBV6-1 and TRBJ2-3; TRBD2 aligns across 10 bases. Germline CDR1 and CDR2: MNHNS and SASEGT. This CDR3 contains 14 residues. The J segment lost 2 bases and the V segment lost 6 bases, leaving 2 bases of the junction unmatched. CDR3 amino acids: CASRLAGDTDTQYF. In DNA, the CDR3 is TGTGCCAGCAGGCTAGCGGGGGACACAGATACGCAGTATTTT.

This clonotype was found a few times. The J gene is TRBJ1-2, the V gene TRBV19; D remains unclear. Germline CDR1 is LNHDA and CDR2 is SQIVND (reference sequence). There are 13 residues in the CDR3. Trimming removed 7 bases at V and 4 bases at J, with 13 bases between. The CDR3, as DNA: TGTGCCAGTAAAGTTGGCAGGACCTATGGCTACACCTTC. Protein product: CASKVGRTYGYTF.